This is a list of T cell receptor beta chains from one sample in a study of T cells in localized non-small cell lung cancer. Repertoires were generated with immunoSEQ multiplex PCR, while TCRdb's copy carries only in-frame clones and drops some. The sample yields 1,300 to 1,500 clones, approximately 30% seen once. The specimen comprised normal lung tissue next to the tumor, sampled before any cancer treatment. The receptor set was obtained from a female donor older than 55 with stage I lung adenocarcinoma. CDR3s include the opening cysteine and the closing phenylalanine or tryptophan. D genes are given only for firm matches. Size tells how often a clone was seen (once, few, many) or the class of an expanded clone, and some rows leave it out.

v_gene	d_gene	j_gene	abundance	CDR3aa	CDR3nt
TRBV19	TRBD1	TRBJ1-1	-	CASSIAGGQGSFEAFF	TGTGCCAGTAGTATAGCGGGGGGACAGGGCAGTTTTGAAGCTTTCTTT
TRBV6-8	-	TRBJ1-1	-	CASGGPHTEAFF	TGTGCTTCGGGCGGCCCACACACTGAAGCTTTCTTT
TRBV5-1	TRBD1	TRBJ1-1	-	CASSSQGAHTEAFF	TGCGCCAGCAGCTCGCAGGGGGCCCACACTGAAGCTTTCTTT
TRBV6-8	-	TRBJ1-2	few	CASSYDIFSLYTF	TGTGCCAGCAGTTATGATATCTTTTCTCTCTACACCTTC
TRBV5-1	-	TRBJ1-1	few	CASSLRQGNTEAFF	TGCGCCAGCAGCTTGAGGCAGGGGAACACTGAAGCTTTCTTT
TRBV6-8	TRBD1	TRBJ1-4	-	CASQRGGREKLFF	TGTGCCAGCCAAAGAGGGGGCAGAGAAAAACTGTTTTTT
TRBV11-3	TRBD1	TRBJ2-7	few	CASSPGTAVYEQYF	TGTGCCAGCAGCCCCGGGACAGCAGTCTACGAGCAGTACTTC
TRBV9	-	TRBJ1-2	few	CASSVAGVLYGYTF	TGTGCCAGCAGCGTAGCTGGGGTGCTATATGGCTACACCTTC
TRBV15	-	TRBJ1-1	-	CATSREEARAGTEAFF	TGTGCCACCAGCAGAGAAGAGGCCAGGGCAGGGACTGAAGCTTTCTTT
TRBV6-8	-	TRBJ2-3	-	CASSSVNTDTQYF	TGTGCCAGCAGCTCAGTTAACACAGATACGCAGTATTTT
TRBV11-3	-	TRBJ2-1	-	CVSSPRGRGNEQFF	TGTGTCAGCAGCCCCCGGGGCAGGGGCAATGAGCAGTTCTTC
TRBV28	TRBD1	TRBJ1-6	-	CASSSGTDYRNSPLHF	TGTGCCAGCAGCAGCGGGACAGATTATAGGAATTCACCCCTCCACTTT
TRBV5-1	TRBD1	TRBJ2-5	-	CASSPGTGIQETQYF	TGCGCCAGCAGCCCCGGGACAGGGATCCAAGAGACCCAGTACTTC
TRBV29-1	TRBD1	TRBJ1-2	-	CSAGFRTGYYGYTF	TGCAGCGCCGGATTCAGGACAGGCTATTATGGCTACACCTTC
TRBV11-3	-	TRBJ1-2	few	CASSLVGPGANYGYTF	TGTGCCAGCAGCTTAGTAGGTCCAGGGGCCAACTATGGCTACACCTTC
TRBV28	-	TRBJ1-2	once	CASSFQGALGYTF	TGTGCCAGCAGTTTTCAGGGCGCCCTCGGCTACACCTTC
TRBV5-1	-	TRBJ2-2	-	CANSLGTGNVGELFF	TGCGCCAACAGCTTGGGGACGGGAAACGTCGGGGAGCTGTTTTTT
TRBV6-8	-	TRBJ2-3	few	CASTLTLSTDTQYF	TGTGCCAGCACCCTGACGCTAAGCACAGATACGCAGTATTTT
TRBV18	-	TRBJ1-4	-	CASSPPSDSATNEKLFF	TGTGCCAGCTCACCACCGAGCGACAGTGCAACTAATGAAAAACTGTTTTTT
TRBV15	-	TRBJ2-1	-	CATSRPLGGRVNEQFF	TGTGCCACCAGCAGACCCCTGGGGGGGCGCGTGAATGAGCAGTTCTTC
TRBV11-3	TRBD1	TRBJ1-1	few	CASSLRQGALEAFF	TGTGCCAGCAGCCTTAGACAGGGGGCTTTGGAAGCTTTCTTT
TRBV9	TRBD1	TRBJ1-4	few	CASSPPYGQGVGSGEKLFF	TGTGCCAGCAGCCCACCATATGGACAGGGGGTGGGTAGCGGTGAAAAACTGTTTTTT
TRBV4-1	-	TRBJ1-1	few	CASSQGASEAFF	TGCGCCAGCAGCCAGGGGGCGTCTGAAGCTTTCTTT
TRBV11-3	-	TRBJ1-2	medium-sized	CASSLLGVGYGYTF	TGTGCCAGCAGCTTATTAGGGGTAGGCTATGGCTACACCTTC
TRBV28	TRBD1	TRBJ1-1	-	CASSNRDREWVAFF	TGTGCCAGCAGTAACCGGGACAGGGAATGGGTAGCTTTCTTT
TRBV6-8	-	TRBJ1-5	few	CASGSWAGNQPQHF	TGTGCCAGCGGATCATGGGCAGGGAATCAGCCCCAGCATTTT
TRBV19	TRBD1	TRBJ2-2	-	CASSIGSGGTGELFF	TGTGCCAGTAGTATAGGGTCAGGGGGCACCGGGGAGCTGTTTTTT
TRBV19	-	TRBJ1-1	once	CASSMSWGNLEAFF	TGTGCCAGTAGTATGAGCTGGGGGAACCTTGAAGCTTTCTTT
TRBV6-8	-	TRBJ1-4	-	CASSKRQTATNEKLFF	TGTGCCAGCAGTAAAAGACAGACAGCAACTAATGAAAAACTGTTTTTT
TRBV19	-	TRBJ1-5	-	CASSAGGGRNQPQHF	TGTGCCAGTAGTGCTGGGGGAGGACGCAATCAGCCCCAGCATTTT
TRBV6-8	TRBD2	TRBJ2-2	few	CASSFSGGTSGELFF	TGTGCCAGCTCCTTTAGCGGGGGAACGAGCGGGGAGCTGTTTTTT
TRBV15	TRBD2	TRBJ2-2	-	CATSRPGLANTGELFF	TGTGCCACCAGCAGACCCGGACTAGCGAACACCGGGGAGCTGTTTTTT
TRBV6-8	-	TRBJ1-2	few	CASSLEVYGYTF	TGTGCCAGCAGTTTGGAGGTCTATGGCTACACCTTC
TRBV6-8	-	TRBJ2-5	few	CASTTTGQFLGETQYF	TGTGCCAGCACCACGACCGGACAGTTTCTCGGAGAGACCCAGTACTTC
TRBV11-3	-	TRBJ1-2	-	CASSLSAGYYGYTF	TGTGCCAGCAGCTTGTCCGCCGGGTATTATGGCTACACCTTC
TRBV19	-	TRBJ1-5	-	CASSIDPTGWGNQPQHF	TGTGCCAGTAGTATAGATCCTACAGGTTGGGGAAATCAGCCCCAGCATTTT
TRBV19	-	TRBJ2-2	-	CASSIWGLANTGELFF	TGTGCCAGTAGTATTTGGGGGTTGGCGAACACCGGGGAGCTGTTTTTT
TRBV6-8	-	TRBJ2-4	few	CASSYGPTGTKNIQYF	TGTGCCAGCAGTTACGGCCCGACAGGAACCAAAAACATTCAGTACTTC
TRBV6-8	TRBD1	TRBJ1-1	-	CAISKDRENTEAFF	TGTGCCATCAGTAAAGACAGGGAGAACACTGAAGCTTTCTTT
TRBV11-3	-	TRBJ1-1	medium-sized	CASSYGGVVNTEAFF	TGTGCCAGCAGCTATGGGGGGGTCGTGAACACTGAAGCTTTCTTT
TRBV28	-	TRBJ1-1	-	CASTDTKNTEAFF	TGTGCCAGCACCGATACTAAGAACACTGAAGCTTTCTTT